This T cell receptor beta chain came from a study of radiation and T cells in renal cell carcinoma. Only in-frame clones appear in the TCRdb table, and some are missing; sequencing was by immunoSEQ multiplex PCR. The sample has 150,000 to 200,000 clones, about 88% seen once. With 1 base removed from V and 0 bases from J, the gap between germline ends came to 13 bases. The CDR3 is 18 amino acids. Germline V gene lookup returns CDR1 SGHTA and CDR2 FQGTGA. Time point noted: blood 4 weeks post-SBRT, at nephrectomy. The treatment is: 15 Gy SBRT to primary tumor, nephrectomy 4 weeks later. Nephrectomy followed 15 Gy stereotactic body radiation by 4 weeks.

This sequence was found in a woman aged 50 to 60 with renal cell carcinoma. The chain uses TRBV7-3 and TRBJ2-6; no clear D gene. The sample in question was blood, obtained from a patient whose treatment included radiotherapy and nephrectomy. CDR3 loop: CASSLNGQVGSGANVLTF. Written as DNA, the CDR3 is TGTGCCAGCAGCTTAAATGGGCAGGTGGGCTCTGGGGCCAACGTCCTGACTTTC.